The 26 T cell receptor beta chains given below trace back to one sample, sequenced in a study of quantifying T cell responses using KT2 cells. As for the study in general: TCR alpha and beta constant-region primers primed reverse transcription of RNA.

An oligo carrying a UMI was ligated to the cDNA 3' end. The first PCR ran approximately 4 cycles with an equimolar RC1.1 and RC1.2 beta primer mix. Each CDR3 protein gets one entry after TCRdb re-called the UMI-ligation and nested PCR reads with MiXCR. The table shows more than 55,000 distinct CDR3 sequences, with about 12% occurring only once. The sample was PBMCs spiked with cells of the T cell clone KT2. Every receptor here comes from a human donor.

J is TRBJ2-5 and V is TRBV30; no definite D call. The CDR3 totals 12 residues. Germline lookup yields CDR1 GTSNPN and CDR2 SVGIG (reference sequence). Trimming removed 3 bases from V and 0 bases from J, with 5 bases in between. The CDR3 sequence is CAWRGNQETQYF. The CDR3 region has the DNA TGTGCCTGGAGAGGTAACCAAGAGACCCAGTACTTC.

This clonotype was found many times. The genes are TRBV11-2 and TRBJ1-1, with D tentatively TRBD1 (5 bases). Germline CDR1 SGHAT, CDR2 FQNNGV. Between the trimmed V and J ends, which lost 8 bases and 1 base, there was a span of 11 bases. This CDR3 spans 13 amino acids. The CDR3: CASGRQQNTEAFF. The DNA of the CDR3 is TGTGCCAGCGGTAGACAGCAGAACACTGAAGCTTTCTTT.

The rearrangement joins TRBV6-1 to TRBJ2-2, with D possibly TRBD2 on 6 matching bases. Germline-derived CDR1 and CDR2 are MNHNS and SASEGT. The CDR3 runs 17 residues. The germline V and J ends were trimmed by 5 bases and 1 base, with 17 bases remaining between them. CDR3 amino acids: CASSQPGLTMNTGELFF. The CDR3 DNA follows: TGTGCCAGCAGTCAACCGGGACTTACTATGAACACCGGGGAGCTGTTTTTT.

This clonotype was found a few times. This chain joins TRBV19 and TRBJ2-1; 7 bases line up with TRBD2. CDR1 is LNHDA, CDR2 SQIVND, per germline (reference sequence). The CDR3 spans 15 residues. V lost 9 bases and J lost 3; bases outside the gene matches: 11. CDR3 amino acids: CASRPSGGYYNEQFF. The CDR3 DNA sequence: TGTGCCAGCAGGCCTTCGGGGGGATACTACAATGAGCAGTTCTTC. Filled out from reference TRBV19 and TRBJ2-1, the complete variable domain reads DGGITQSPKYLFRKEGQNVTLSCEQNLNHDAMYWYRQDPGQGLRLIYYSQIVNDFQKGDIAEGYSVSREKKESFPLTVTSAQKNPTAFYLCASRPSGGYYNEQFFGPGTRLTVL.

This chain joins TRBV5-5 and TRBJ1-4; 7 nucleotides align to TRBD1. Germline V gene data show CDR1 as SGHKS and CDR2 as YYEKEE (reference sequence). Trimming removed 1 base from V and 8 bases from J; junction bases left unmatched: 8. CDR3 size: 15 residues. The CDR3 here is CASSLSGQEGEKLFF. CDR3 DNA: TGTGCCAGCAGCTTGAGCGGACAGGAGGGGGAAAAACTGTTTTTT.

This rearrangement joins TRBV29-1 to TRBJ2-6; D might be TRBD1 (6 bases). CDR3 size: 15 residues. The germline V gene has CDR1 SQVTM and CDR2 ANQGSEA. V lost 4 bases and J 0 bases, leaving 10 bases between the germline ends. The CDR3 spells CSVVLQGSGANVLTF. The CDR3 DNA is TGCAGCGTTGTACTACAGGGCTCTGGGGCCAACGTCCTGACTTTC.

This clonotype was seen ten or more times. This chain links TRBV6-5 with TRBJ1-5; D not certain. Trimming took off 0 bases at V and 0 bases at J, with 9 bases between the two ends. CDR1 and CDR2 (germline): MNHEY, SVGAGI. This CDR3 has 16 amino acids. This CDR3 is CASSYSFPGSNQPQHF. Here the CDR3 DNA reads TGTGCCAGCAGTTACTCGTTCCCAGGTAGCAATCAGCCCCAGCATTTT.

This clonotype was seen more than once but under ten times. The CDR3 sequence is CAWSAGYTEAFF. The CDR3 region has the DNA TGTGCCTGGAGTGCGGGATACACTGAAGCTTTCTTT. The V gene is TRBV30, the J gene TRBJ1-1; D is unresolved. Trimming took 1 base from V and 3 from J, leaving 6 bases between them. The germline V gene encodes CDR1 GTSNPN and CDR2 SVGIG (reference sequence). The CDR3 sequence is 12 residues long.

This clonotype was seen many times. The chain joins TRBV27 to TRBJ1-4, with a possible D match to TRBD1 (5 bases). The length of the CDR3 is 16 residues. The germline gives CDR1 MNHEY, CDR2 SMNVEV (reference sequence). Trimming took 6 bases from V and 0 from J, leaving 14 bases between them. For the CDR3, the DNA is TGTGCCAGCAGCCCGGGGGTCGTGGCAACTAATGAAAAACTGTTTTTT. This encodes CASSPGVVATNEKLFF.

The chain combines TRBV5-6 with TRBJ2-2; the D gene is possibly TRBD1 (5 bases). V lost 0 bases, J lost 5 bases, and 11 bases lay in between. This CDR3 has 15 amino acids. CDR1 is SGHDT and CDR2 is YYEEEE in the germline V gene. CDR3 bases: TGTGCCAGCAGCTTGGCCGTGGGGCGGACCGGGGAGCTGTTTTTT. Protein: CASSLAVGRTGELFF.

This clonotype was recorded a few times. This sequence joins TRBV2 and TRBJ2-3; 10 positions match TRBD2. V lost 9 bases and J lost 3; bases outside the gene matches: 12. The germline V gene has CDR1 SNHLY and CDR2 FYNNEI. The CDR3 contains 16 residues. The CDR3 here is CARRGASGSRTDTQYF. CDR3 DNA sequence: TGTGCCAGACGGGGGGCTAGCGGGAGTAGAACAGATACGCAGTATTTT.

CDR3 nucleotide sequence: TGCAGTGCTAGAGAGGGAAGGGGTGAAAAACTGTTTTTT. It codes for CSAREGRGEKLFF. The V gene is TRBV20-1, the J gene TRBJ1-4; possible D gene TRBD1, 5 bases. This CDR3 spans 13 amino acids. Germline V gives CDR1 DFQATT, CDR2 SNEGSKA (reference sequence). V gave up 0 bases and J gave up 7 bases, with 9 bases separating them.

The V and J genes are TRBV12-3 or TRBV12-4 and TRBJ1-2; no firm D call. Trimming removed 6 bases from V and 7 bases from J, with 15 bases in between. The CDR3 length is 13 residues. DNA of the CDR3: TGTGCCAGCAGCCTTTTGCAGTCCGGTGGCTACACCTTC. Protein product: CASSLLQSGGYTF.

This clonotype was counted many times. The chain employs TRBV7-2 and TRBJ2-1, with TRBD2 matching 7 bases. In germline, CDR1 is SGHTA, CDR2 FQGNSA. The CDR3 totals 15 residues. V dropped 1 base and J dropped 7; count of bases not matched to a gene: 7. CDR3 loop: CASSLGSGKGNEQFF. CDR3 DNA: TGTGCCAGCAGCTTAGGCAGCGGGAAAGGGAATGAGCAGTTCTTC.

This clonotype was detected many times. DNA for the CDR3: TGCAGTGCTCCAGACGGGGGGGAAGACTCCTATAATTCACCCCTCCACTTT. This sequence encodes CSAPDGGEDSYNSPLHF. The chain joins TRBV20-1 to TRBJ1-6; D is possibly TRBD1 (5 bases). This CDR3 has 17 amino acids. V was shortened by 5 bases and J by 0 bases, with 17 bases between the two germline ends. In germline, CDR1 is DFQATT, CDR2 SNEGSKA (reference sequence).

This clonotype was seen only a few times. J is TRBJ2-5 and V is TRBV12-3 or TRBV12-4; 12 positions match TRBD2. V shed 6 bases and J 2 bases; nucleotides not matched to a gene: 4. This CDR3 has 15 residues. In nucleotides, the CDR3 is TGTGCCAGCAGAACTAGCGGGGGGATACAAGAGACCCAGTACTTC. It yields the protein CASRTSGGIQETQYF.

This chain links TRBV7-9 with TRBJ2-6, with no clear D. Germline assignment: CDR1 SEHNR and CDR2 FQNEAQ (reference sequence). The CDR3 has 18 residues. V lost 0 bases to trimming and J lost 0 bases, with 12 bases between them. The CDR3 sequence is CASSLALRSASGANVLTF. The CDR3, as DNA: TGTGCCAGCAGCTTAGCGCTCAGGTCCGCCTCTGGGGCCAACGTCCTGACTTTC.

This clonotype was counted a few times. V and J are TRBV4-1 and TRBJ1-4; tentatively, D is TRBD1 (5 bases). Trimming shortened V by 4 bases and J by 0 bases, and 15 bases separated the two germline ends. The CDR3 contains 17 residues. CDR1 and CDR2 (germline): MGHRA, YSYEKL. CDR3 region: CASSLSRGTATNEKLFF. CDR3 nucleotides: TGCGCCAGCAGCCTATCCCGCGGGACTGCAACTAATGAAAAACTGTTTTTT.

This clonotype was seen a handful of times. V and J are TRBV7-6 and TRBJ2-5; 11 bases align to TRBD2. CDR1 is SGHVS and CDR2 is FNYEAQ in the germline V gene. The CDR3 has 18 amino acids. The V segment lost 5 bases and the J segment 2 bases; nucleotides outside the gene matches: 13. CDR3 in DNA: TGTGCCAGCAGCCCGAGGGAACGACTAGCGGGAAATCAAGAGACCCAGTACTTC. This codes for CASSPRERLAGNQETQYF.

The genes are TRBV12-3 or TRBV12-4 and TRBJ2-7, with 11 bases matching TRBD2. After removal of 8 bases from V and 3 bases from J, the junction contained 9 bases not matched to a gene. CDR3 length: 15 residues. CDR3 nucleotides: TGTGCCAGCGGACCAACTAGCGGGAGAGACTACGAGCAGTACTTC. Residues: CASGPTSGRDYEQYF.

V usage is TRBV28 and J usage is TRBJ2-7, with 12 nucleotides matching TRBD1. The CDR3 contains 15 residues. Germline V gives CDR1 MDHEN, CDR2 SYDVKM. The V gene end was trimmed by 5 bases and the J gene end by 2 bases; junction bases not matched to a gene: 4. CDR3: CASSGTGGGTYEQYF. The CDR3 nucleotides read TGTGCCAGCAGTGGGACAGGGGGCGGGACCTACGAGCAGTACTTC. Full variable domain (outside the CDR3, taken from reference TRBV28 and TRBJ2-7): DVKVTQSSRYLVKRTGEKVFLECVQDMDHENMFWYRQDPGLGLRLIYFSYDVKMKEKGDIPEGYSVSREKKERFSLILESASTNQTSMYLCASSGTGGGTYEQYFGPGTRLTVT.

This clonotype was detected many times. This chain joins TRBV9 and TRBJ2-3; 7 bases are shared with TRBD1. V shed 0 bases, J shed 1 base, and the junction held 2 bases outside the gene matches. The germline V gene has CDR1 SGDLS and CDR2 YYNGEE. The CDR3 totals 15 residues. The CDR3 loop is CASSVEGQGTDTQYF. The CDR3 DNA follows: TGTGCCAGCAGCGTAGAAGGACAGGGCACAGATACGCAGTATTTT.

There are many counts of this clonotype. The genes are TRBV6-2 or TRBV6-3 and TRBJ1-1; 9 bases are a match to TRBD1. V trimming: 5 bases; J trimming: 1 base; junction bases outside the gene matches: 5. There are 15 residues in the CDR3. Looked up from germline, CDR1 is MNHEY and CDR2 is SVGEGT. In nucleotides, the CDR3 is TGTGCCAGCAGTAACCGGGACAGGGCGAACACTGAAGCTTTCTTT. It is translated as CASSNRDRANTEAFF.

This clonotype was seen more than once but under ten times. This sequence joins TRBV3-1 and TRBJ1-3, with 9 bases aligning to TRBD1. Germline V gives CDR1 LGHDT, CDR2 YNNKEL (reference sequence). The CDR3 is made up of 21 amino acids. V shed 4 bases and J 0 bases; nucleotides not matched to a gene: 19. For the CDR3, the DNA is TGTGCCAGCAGCCTATATACCGGGACAGGGCTCCCGTTCGCCTCTGGAAACACCATATATTTT. Translating gives CASSLYTGTGLPFASGNTIYF.

This clonotype showed up many times. The chain carries TRBV5-1 and TRBJ2-1; 7 nucleotides match TRBD2. With 0 bases clipped from V and 8 bases from J, the junction kept 8 bases outside the gene matches. The germline gives CDR1 SGHRS, CDR2 YFSETQ. The CDR3 has 15 amino acids. CDR3 amino acids: CASSLGGGRSDEQFF. CDR3 DNA: TGCGCCAGCAGCTTGGGCGGCGGGAGAAGTGATGAGCAGTTCTTC.

This chain joins TRBV10-3 and TRBJ2-1; D uncertain. This CDR3 region has 15 residues. The V end was cut by 4 bases, the J end by 4 bases, with 14 bases between. Germline V lookup: CDR1 ENHRY, CDR2 SYGVKD. Here the CDR3 reads CAISVGQLSYNEQFF. The CDR3 DNA follows: TGTGCCATCAGTGTTGGTCAGCTTAGTTACAATGAGCAGTTCTTC.